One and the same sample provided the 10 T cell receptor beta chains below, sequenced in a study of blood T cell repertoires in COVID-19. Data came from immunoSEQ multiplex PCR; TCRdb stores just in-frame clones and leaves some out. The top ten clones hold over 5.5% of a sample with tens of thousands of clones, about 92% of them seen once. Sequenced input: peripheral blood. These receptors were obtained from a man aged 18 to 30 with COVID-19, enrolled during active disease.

This CDR3 reads CASSRGSLDTQYF. Written as DNA, the CDR3 is TGTGCCAGCAGCAGGGGGTCGCTCGATACGCAGTATTTT. V gene TRBV6-5 combines with J gene TRBJ2-3, with 7 bases that match TRBD1. The V gene's germline CDR1 is MNHEY and CDR2 SVGAGI. V shed 6 bases and J 6 bases; nucleotides not matched to a gene: 6. The CDR3 extends over 13 amino acids.

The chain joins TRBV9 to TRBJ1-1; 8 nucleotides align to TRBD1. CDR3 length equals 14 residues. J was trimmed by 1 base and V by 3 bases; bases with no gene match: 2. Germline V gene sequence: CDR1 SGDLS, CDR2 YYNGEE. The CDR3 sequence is CASSGQGRNTEAFF. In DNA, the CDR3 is TGTGCCAGCAGCGGACAGGGGCGGAACACTGAAGCTTTCTTT.

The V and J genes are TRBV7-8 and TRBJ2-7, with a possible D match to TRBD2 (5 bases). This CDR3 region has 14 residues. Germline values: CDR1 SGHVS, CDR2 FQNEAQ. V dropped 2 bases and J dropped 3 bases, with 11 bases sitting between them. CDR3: CASSLRSGDYEQYF. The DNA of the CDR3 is TGTGCCAGCAGCTTACGATCCGGGGACTACGAGCAGTACTTC.

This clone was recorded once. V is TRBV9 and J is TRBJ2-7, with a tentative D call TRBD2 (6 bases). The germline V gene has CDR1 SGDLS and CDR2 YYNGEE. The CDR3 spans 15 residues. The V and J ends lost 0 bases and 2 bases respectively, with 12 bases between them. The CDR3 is CASSVDLGGPYEQYF. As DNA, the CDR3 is TGTGCCAGCAGCGTAGATCTCGGGGGACCCTACGAGCAGTACTTC.

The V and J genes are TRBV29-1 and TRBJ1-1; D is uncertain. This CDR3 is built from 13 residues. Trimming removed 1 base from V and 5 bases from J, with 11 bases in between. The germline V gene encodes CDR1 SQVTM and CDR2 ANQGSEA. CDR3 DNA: TGCAGCGTTGAAGGGGTCGAGAGGACTGAAGCTTTCTTT. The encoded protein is CSVEGVERTEAFF.

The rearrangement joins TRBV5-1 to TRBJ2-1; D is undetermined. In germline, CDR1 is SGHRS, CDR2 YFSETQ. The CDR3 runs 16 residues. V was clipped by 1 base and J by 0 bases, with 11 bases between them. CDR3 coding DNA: TGCGCCAGCAGCTTGCTTCTCGATAGCTCCTACAATGAGCAGTTCTTC. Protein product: CASSLLLDSSYNEQFF. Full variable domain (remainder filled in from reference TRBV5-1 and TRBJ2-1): KAGVTQTPRYLIKTRGQQVTLSCSPISGHRSVSWYQQTPGQGLQFLFEYFSETQRNKGNFPGRFSGRQFSNSRSEMNVSTLELGDSALYLCASSLLLDSSYNEQFFGPGTRLTVL.

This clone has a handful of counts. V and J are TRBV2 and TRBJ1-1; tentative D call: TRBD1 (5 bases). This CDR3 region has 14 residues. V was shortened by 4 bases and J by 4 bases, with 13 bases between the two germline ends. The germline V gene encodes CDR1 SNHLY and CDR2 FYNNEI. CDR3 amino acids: CASSVGRVGTEAFF. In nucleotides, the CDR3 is TGTGCCAGCAGTGTAGGCAGGGTGGGCACTGAAGCTTTCTTT.

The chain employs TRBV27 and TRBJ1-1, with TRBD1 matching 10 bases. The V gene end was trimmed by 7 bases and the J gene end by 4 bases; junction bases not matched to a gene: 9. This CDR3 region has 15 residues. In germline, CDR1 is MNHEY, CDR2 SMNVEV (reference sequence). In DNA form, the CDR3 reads TGTGCCAGCACCCCGGGGGACAGGGGTGGCACTGAAGCTTTCTTT. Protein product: CASTPGDRGGTEAFF.

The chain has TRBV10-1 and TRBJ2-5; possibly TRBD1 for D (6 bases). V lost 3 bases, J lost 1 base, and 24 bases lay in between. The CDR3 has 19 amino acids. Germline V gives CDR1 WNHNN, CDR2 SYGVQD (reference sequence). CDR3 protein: CASSDDPGQSPGCQETQYF. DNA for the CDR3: TGCGCCAGCAGTGATGACCCCGGACAGTCTCCCGGGTGCCAAGAGACCCAGTACTTC.

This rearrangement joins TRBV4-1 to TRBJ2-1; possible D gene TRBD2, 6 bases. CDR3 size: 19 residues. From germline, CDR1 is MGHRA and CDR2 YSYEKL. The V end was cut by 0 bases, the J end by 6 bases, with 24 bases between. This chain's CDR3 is CASSQDFLPRRDSSNEQFF. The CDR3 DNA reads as TGCGCCAGCAGCCAAGACTTTCTCCCGCGGCGGGATAGTTCCAATGAGCAGTTCTTC.